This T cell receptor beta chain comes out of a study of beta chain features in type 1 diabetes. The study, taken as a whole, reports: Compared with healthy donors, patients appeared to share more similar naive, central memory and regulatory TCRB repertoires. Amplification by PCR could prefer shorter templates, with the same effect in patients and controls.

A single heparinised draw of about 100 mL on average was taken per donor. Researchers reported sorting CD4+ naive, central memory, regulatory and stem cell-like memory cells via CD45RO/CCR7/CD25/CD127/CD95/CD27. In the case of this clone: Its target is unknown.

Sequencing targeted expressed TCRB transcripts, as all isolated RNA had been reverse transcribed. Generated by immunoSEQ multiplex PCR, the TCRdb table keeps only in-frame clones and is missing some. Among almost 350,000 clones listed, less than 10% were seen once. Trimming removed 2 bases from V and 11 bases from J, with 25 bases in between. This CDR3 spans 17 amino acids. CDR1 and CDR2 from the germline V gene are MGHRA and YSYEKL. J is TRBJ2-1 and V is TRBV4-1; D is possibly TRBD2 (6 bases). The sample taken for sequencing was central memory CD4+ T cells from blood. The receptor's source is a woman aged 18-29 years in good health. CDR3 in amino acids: CASSQSRTNVREPKQFF. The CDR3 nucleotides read TGCGCCAGCAGCCAATCTAGGACTAATGTGAGGGAACCTAAGCAGTTCTTC.